This entry describes one TCR beta chain. Its antigen is still unknown. The data were taken from a study of cytomegalovirus exposure and HLA in healthy donors. Study-level background: Membership in the Caucasian-associated ancestry cluster was found for 75% to 90% of roughly 360 genotyped donors.

Findings and caveats of the study: Within an earlier analysis, most TCR beta V segments proved productive either about 90% or about 30% of the time.

The CDR3 extends over 16 amino acids. Per the germline V gene, CDR1 is SEHNR and CDR2 is FQNEAQ (reference sequence). Trimming stripped 2 bases from V and 9 bases from J, with 20 bases between. PCR employed 60 Vbeta and 13 Jbeta primers. The method was immunoSEQ multiplex PCR; TCRdb's version includes in-frame clones alone and lacks a portion of them. Among over 150,000 clones listed, about 65% were seen once. The TCR comes from a woman aged 18-30 years in good health and CMV-seropositive. The sequenced material came from PBMCs. The rearrangement uses TRBV7-9 and TRBJ2-1, with D possibly being TRBD2 (6 bases). This CDR3 reads CASSLKRTNPATEQFF. As DNA, the CDR3 is TGTGCCAGCAGCTTAAAACGGACTAACCCAGCAACTGAGCAGTTCTTC.